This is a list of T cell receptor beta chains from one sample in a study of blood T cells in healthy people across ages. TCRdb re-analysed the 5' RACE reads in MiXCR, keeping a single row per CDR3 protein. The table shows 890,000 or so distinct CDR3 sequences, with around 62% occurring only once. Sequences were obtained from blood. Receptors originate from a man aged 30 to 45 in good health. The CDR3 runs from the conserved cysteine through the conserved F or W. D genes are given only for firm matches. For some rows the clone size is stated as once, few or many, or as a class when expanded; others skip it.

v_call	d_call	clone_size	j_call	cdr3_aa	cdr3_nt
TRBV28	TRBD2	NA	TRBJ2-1	CASSPFSGAIINEQFF	TGTGCCAGCAGTCCATTTAGCGGGGCGATCATCAATGAGCAGTTCTTC
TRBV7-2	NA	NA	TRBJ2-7	CASSLRRGFGTTAYEQYF	TGTGCCAGCAGCTTAAGGCGGGGTTTCGGGACAACAGCCTACGAGCAGTACTTC
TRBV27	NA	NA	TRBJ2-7	CASSWRDSYEQYF	TGTGCCAGCAGTTGGAGGGATTCCTACGAGCAGTACTTC
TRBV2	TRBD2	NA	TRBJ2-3	CASSGTMQYF	TGTGCCAGCAGCGGGACTATGCAGTATTTT
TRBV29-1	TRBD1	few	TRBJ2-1	CSVARQGGYNEQFF	TGCAGCGTTGCCCGACAGGGGGGGTACAATGAGCAGTTCTTC
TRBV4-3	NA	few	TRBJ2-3	CASSQSPIRASTDTQYF	TGCGCCAGCAGCCAATCCCCGATAAGGGCTAGCACAGATACGCAGTATTTT
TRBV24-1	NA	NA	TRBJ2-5	CATSDLAQGHQETQYF	TGTGCCACCAGTGATCTGGCACAGGGACACCAAGAGACCCAGTACTTC
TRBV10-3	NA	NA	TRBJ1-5	CAISEGNQPQHF	TGTGCCATCAGTGAGGGAAATCAGCCCCAGCATTTT
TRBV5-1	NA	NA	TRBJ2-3	CASRGGGQTDTQYF	TGCGCCAGCCGAGGGGGGGGCCAGACAGATACGCAGTATTTT
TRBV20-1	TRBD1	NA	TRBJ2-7	CSARGQTLYEQYF	TGCAGTGCCAGGGGACAGACCCTCTACGAGCAGTACTTC
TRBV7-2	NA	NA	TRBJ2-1	CASSPYRANEQFF	TGTGCCAGCAGCCCCTATCGGGCGAATGAGCAGTTCTTC
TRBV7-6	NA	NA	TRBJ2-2	CASSSPDSGLRGELFF	TGCGCCAGCAGCAGTCCGGACAGTGGGTTACGCGGGGAGCTGTTTTTT
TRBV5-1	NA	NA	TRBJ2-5	CASSVSGSQETQYF	TGCGCCAGCAGCGTATCGGGCAGCCAAGAGACCCAGTACTTC
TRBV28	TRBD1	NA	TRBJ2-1	CASSLTGQGYEQFF	TGTGCCAGCAGTCTTACGGGACAGGGGTATGAGCAGTTCTTC
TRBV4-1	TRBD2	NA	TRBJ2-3	CASSQEGSGKRGGLDTQYF	TGCGCCAGCAGCCAAGAAGGAAGCGGGAAGCGGGGGGGCTTAGATACGCAGTATTTT
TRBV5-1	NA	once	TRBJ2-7	CASSFRGPYAEQYF	TGCGCCAGCAGCTTCCGGGGACCCTACGCCGAGCAGTACTTC
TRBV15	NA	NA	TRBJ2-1	CATRDNSYNEQFF	TGTGCCACCAGGGACAACTCCTACAATGAGCAGTTCTTC
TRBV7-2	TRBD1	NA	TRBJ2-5	CASSLGDRVQETQYF	TGTGCCAGCAGCTTAGGCGACAGGGTTCAAGAGACCCAGTACTTC